The entry below gives a single T cell receptor (beta chain) sequence along with its context. Its antigen is as yet unknown. This sample was included in a study of CD8+CD57+ T cells in acquired aplastic anemia. From germline, CDR1 is SGDLS and CDR2 YYNGEE. The CDR3 spans 15 residues. V lost 3 bases and J lost 3; bases outside the gene matches: 6. Individuals selected for sequencing had exhibited CD8+CD57+ cell expansion on flow cytometry. A severe acquired aplastic anemia diagnosis applied to all patients. Overall study results and limits: Sharing between patients and controls was observed for around 30 CD8+ CDR3 sequences.

Using genomic DNA as the template, TCR beta VDJ and CDR3 profiling was carried out. One entry per CDR3 protein, called by TCRdb with MiXCR from the reads. Seen here are about 200,000 distinct CDR3 sequences, 65% observed once, and the top ten hold roughly 64%. The chain combines TRBV9 with TRBJ1-1; TRBD1 aligns across 9 bases. The receptor was isolated from a human donor with aplastic anemia. Sequenced input: sorted CD4+, CD8+, or CD8+CD57+ T cells (not recorded which) from PBMCs. The CDR3 sequence is CASSAGQGFDTEAFF. The DNA for the CDR3 is TGTGCCAGCAGCGCAGGACAGGGGTTCGACACTGAAGCTTTCTTT.